Below, 19 T cell receptor beta chains from the same sample are listed, as sequenced in a study of blood T cell repertoires in COVID-19. Libraries were prepared by immunoSEQ multiplex PCR; TCRdb keeps only in-frame clonotypes and omits some of them. Seen here are 65,000 to 85,000 clones, approximately 92% observed once, and the top ten hold 6.9%. Sequenced sample: peripheral blood. The receptors originated from a human donor in a cohort sampled during active COVID-19.

The chain is built from TRBV5-5 and TRBJ1-4; no clear D. Trimming shortened V by 0 bases and J by 8 bases, and 14 bases separated the two germline ends. This CDR3 contains 15 residues. Germline assignment: CDR1 SGHKS and CDR2 YYEKEE (reference sequence). The CDR3 region has the DNA TGTGCCAGCAGCTTGGGCGGGCCCGCGGGCGAAAAACTGTTTTTT. Its protein is CASSLGGPAGEKLFF.

This clone was counted a few times. CDR3 residues: CAWSAGVLNNEQFF. The DNA for the CDR3 is TGTGCCTGGAGTGCGGGGGTCCTCAACAATGAGCAGTTCTTC. This chain connects TRBV30 to TRBJ2-1; tentatively, D is TRBD2 (6 bases). The CDR3 loop spans 14 amino acids. Germline loops: CDR1 GTSNPN, CDR2 SVGIG (reference sequence). V dropped 1 base and J dropped 5 bases, with 12 bases sitting between them.

The CDR3 loop reads CASSTGTSGGADNEQFF. The CDR3 DNA follows: TGCGCCAGCAGCACCGGGACTAGCGGGGGGGCGGACAATGAGCAGTTCTTC. The chain recombines TRBV5-1 with TRBJ2-1; 16 bases fit TRBD2. CDR3 size: 17 residues. V was clipped by 4 bases and J by 5 bases; unmatched bases: 6. Germline V lookup: CDR1 SGHRS, CDR2 YFSETQ.

This rearrangement joins TRBV12-3 or TRBV12-4 to TRBJ2-5; TRBD1 is a possible D gene (6 bases). This CDR3 has 13 amino acids. With 6 bases removed from V and 2 bases from J, the gap between germline ends came to 10 bases. For the CDR3, the DNA is TGTGCCAGCAGCTGGGGGCTACAAGAGACCCAGTACTTC. As protein: CASSWGLQETQYF.

The V and J genes are TRBV18 and TRBJ1-6; the D is unclear. The CDR3 sequence is 16 residues long. V lost 3 bases to trimming and J lost 5 bases, with 14 bases between them. The germline V gene has CDR1 KGHSH and CDR2 LQKENI. CDR3 nucleotide sequence: TGTGCCAGCTCACCTTTGGGAGCCACAGATAATTCACCCCTCCACTTT. The encoded protein is CASSPLGATDNSPLHF.

The chain couples TRBV4-1 to TRBJ2-7, with TRBD1 as a possible D gene (5 bases). The V and J ends lost 0 bases and 3 bases respectively, with 15 bases between them. Germline lookup yields CDR1 MGHRA and CDR2 YSYEKL. The CDR3 is made up of 16 amino acids. DNA for the CDR3: TGCGCCAGCAGCCAAGAGAGGAAGGGGTGGGACTACGAGCAGTACTTC. This encodes CASSQERKGWDYEQYF.

V gene TRBV9 combines with J gene TRBJ2-7; D remains unclear. V was trimmed by 0 bases and J by 2 bases, leaving 9 bases between them. The CDR3 length is 14 residues. CDR1 and CDR2 from the germline V gene are SGDLS and YYNGEE. The CDR3 nucleotides read TGTGCCAGCAGCGTAGAGTTAGAGGCCTACGAGCAGTACTTC. It is translated as CASSVELEAYEQYF.

The rearrangement links TRBV5-1 to TRBJ2-4, with D possibly matching TRBD1 (6 bases). Germline CDR1 SGHRS, CDR2 YFSETQ. V was trimmed by 0 bases and J by 6 bases, leaving 13 bases between them. The CDR3 contains 15 residues. CDR3 region: CASSLEPGAANIQYF. CDR3 nucleotides: TGCGCCAGCAGCTTGGAGCCAGGGGCCGCAAACATTCAGTACTTC.

The gene calls are TRBV7-2 and TRBJ2-5, with 8 bases fitting TRBD2. The V and J ends lost 2 bases and 3 bases, in that order; junction bases with no gene match: 8. The CDR3 spans 16 residues. Germline CDR1 is SGHTA and CDR2 is FQGNSA. In nucleotides, the CDR3 is TGTGCCAGCAGCTTAACTACGCGGGGGGATAAAGAGACCCAGTACTTC. It yields the protein CASSLTTRGDKETQYF.

This chain links TRBV15 with TRBJ2-5; 9 bases align to TRBD1. The CDR3 consists of 15 residues. Germline values: CDR1 LNHNV, CDR2 YYDKDF (reference sequence). V lost 7 bases to trimming and J lost 1 base; unmatched junction nucleotides: 7. CDR3 protein: CATIMTGGSQETQYF. The DNA of the CDR3 is TGTGCCACCATCATGACAGGGGGGTCCCAAGAGACCCAGTACTTC.

The genes are TRBV10-3 and TRBJ1-2; D call uncertain. Germline V gene lookup returns CDR1 ENHRY and CDR2 SYGVKD. This CDR3 contains 15 residues. V lost 3 bases to trimming and J lost 3 bases, with 14 bases between them. The CDR3 nucleotides are TGTGCCATCAGTGATCGTCCGGGTGTCGACTATGGCTACACCTTC. It yields the protein CAISDRPGVDYGYTF.

The chain carries TRBV6-6 and TRBJ2-6; D is unresolved. Looked up from germline, CDR1 is MNHNY and CDR2 is SVGAGI (reference sequence). The CDR3 has 14 residues. Trimming removed 6 bases from V and 0 bases from J, with 6 bases in between. CDR3 region: CASSSNSGANVLTF. The CDR3 region has the DNA TGTGCCAGCAGCTCTAACTCTGGGGCCAACGTCCTGACTTTC.

This chain uses TRBV6-2 or TRBV6-3 with TRBJ2-3; 10 bases line up with TRBD2. The junction had 11 bases not matched to a gene; V was cut back by 2 bases and J by 0 bases. Germline CDR1 is MNHEY and CDR2 is SVGEGT. There are 19 residues in the CDR3. CDR3 protein: CASSYNGISGGLSTDTQYF. CDR3 DNA: TGTGCCAGCAGTTACAATGGTATTAGCGGGGGGCTTAGCACAGATACGCAGTATTTT.

The CDR3: CASSPPGQTYEQYF. The CDR3 nucleotides read TGTGCCAGCTCACCACCGGGACAGACCTACGAGCAGTACTTC. The chain links TRBV18 to TRBJ2-7; TRBD1 aligns across 7 bases. The CDR3 contains 14 residues. Germline V gene data show CDR1 as KGHSH and CDR2 as LQKENI. The V gene end was trimmed by 0 bases and the J gene end by 2 bases; junction bases not matched to a gene: 1.

This clone was seen only once. The rearrangement links TRBV7-6 to TRBJ1-1; 7 nucleotides line up with TRBD1. Germline CDR1 reads SGHVS; CDR2 reads FNYEAQ. The CDR3 consists of 15 residues. J gave up 4 bases and V 3 bases, and 8 bases lay outside the gene matches. The CDR3 is CASSFTDRAGTEAFF. As DNA, the CDR3 is TGTGCCAGCAGCTTCACTGACAGGGCCGGCACTGAAGCTTTCTTT.

In its sample, this clone was seen a few times. The genes are TRBV19 and TRBJ1-3, with D perhaps matching TRBD1 (6 bases). Germline-derived CDR1 and CDR2 are LNHDA and SQIVND (reference sequence). The CDR3 loop spans 13 amino acids. Trimming removed 7 bases from V and 8 bases from J, with 15 bases in between. This CDR3 reads CASISQGLDTIYF. CDR3 bases: TGTGCCAGTATATCACAGGGATTGGACACCATATATTTT.

This chain joins TRBV9 and TRBJ1-2; 11 bases map to TRBD1. In germline, CDR1 is SGDLS, CDR2 YYNGEE. The CDR3 length is 15 residues. J lost 8 bases, V lost 2 bases, and 8 bases had no gene match. The CDR3 sequence: CASSVGTGGIRGYTF. CDR3 nucleotide sequence: TGTGCCAGCAGCGTTGGGACAGGGGGTATCCGGGGCTACACCTTC. Based on the CDR3 plus reference TRBV9 and TRBJ1-2, the full variable domain is DSGVTQTPKHLITATGQRVTLRCSPRSGDLSVYWYQQSLDQGLQFLIQYYNGEERAKGNILERFSAQQFPDLHSELNLSSLELGDSALYFCASSVGTGGIRGYTFGSGTRLTVV.

Written as DNA, the CDR3 is TGTGCCAGCAGTTTGGGGACAGGGCCTTCCTACGAGCAGTACTTC. Amino acids: CASSLGTGPSYEQYF. J is TRBJ2-7 and V is TRBV27; 9 positions match TRBD1. The CDR3 has 15 amino acids. The ends lost 3 bases at V and 1 base at J; junction bases unmatched: 4. CDR1 MNHEY and CDR2 SMNVEV come from the germline V gene (reference sequence).

The rearrangement links TRBV6-2 or TRBV6-3 to TRBJ2-7, with D unclear. This CDR3 region has 11 residues. Per the germline V gene, CDR1 is MNHEY and CDR2 is SVGEGT. Trimming took off 6 bases at V and 5 bases at J, with 8 bases between the two ends. CDR3 sequence (DNA): TGTGCCAGCAGCCACCCTAACGAGCAGTACTTC. It specifies CASSHPNEQYF.